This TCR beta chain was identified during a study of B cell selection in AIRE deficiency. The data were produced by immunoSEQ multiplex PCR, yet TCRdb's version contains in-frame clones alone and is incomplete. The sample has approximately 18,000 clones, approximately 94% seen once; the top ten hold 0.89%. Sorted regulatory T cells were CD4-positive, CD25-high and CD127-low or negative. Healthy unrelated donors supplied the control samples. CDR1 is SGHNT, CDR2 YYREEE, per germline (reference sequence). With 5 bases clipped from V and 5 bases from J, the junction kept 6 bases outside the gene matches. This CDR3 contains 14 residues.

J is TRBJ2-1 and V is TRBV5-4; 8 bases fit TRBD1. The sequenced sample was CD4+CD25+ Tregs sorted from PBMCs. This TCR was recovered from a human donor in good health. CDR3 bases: TGTGCCAGCAGGGCCGGGACAGGTAACAATGAGCAGTTCTTC. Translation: CASRAGTGNNEQFF.